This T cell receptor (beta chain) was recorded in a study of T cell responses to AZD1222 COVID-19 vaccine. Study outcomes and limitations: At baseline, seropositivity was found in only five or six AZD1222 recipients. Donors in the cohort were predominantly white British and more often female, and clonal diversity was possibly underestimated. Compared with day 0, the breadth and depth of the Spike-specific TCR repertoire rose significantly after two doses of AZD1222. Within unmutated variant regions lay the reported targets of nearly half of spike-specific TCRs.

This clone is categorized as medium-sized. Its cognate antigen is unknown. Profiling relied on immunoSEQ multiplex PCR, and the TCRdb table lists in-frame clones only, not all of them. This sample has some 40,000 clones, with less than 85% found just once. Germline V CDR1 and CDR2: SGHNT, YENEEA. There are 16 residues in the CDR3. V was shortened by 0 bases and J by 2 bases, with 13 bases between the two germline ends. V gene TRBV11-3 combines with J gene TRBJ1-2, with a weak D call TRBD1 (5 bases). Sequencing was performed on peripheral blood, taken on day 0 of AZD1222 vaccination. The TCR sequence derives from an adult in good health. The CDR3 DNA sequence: TGTGCCAGCAGCTTAGAGGGCAGGGCGGGGAACTATGGCTACACCTTC. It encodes CASSLEGRAGNYGYTF.